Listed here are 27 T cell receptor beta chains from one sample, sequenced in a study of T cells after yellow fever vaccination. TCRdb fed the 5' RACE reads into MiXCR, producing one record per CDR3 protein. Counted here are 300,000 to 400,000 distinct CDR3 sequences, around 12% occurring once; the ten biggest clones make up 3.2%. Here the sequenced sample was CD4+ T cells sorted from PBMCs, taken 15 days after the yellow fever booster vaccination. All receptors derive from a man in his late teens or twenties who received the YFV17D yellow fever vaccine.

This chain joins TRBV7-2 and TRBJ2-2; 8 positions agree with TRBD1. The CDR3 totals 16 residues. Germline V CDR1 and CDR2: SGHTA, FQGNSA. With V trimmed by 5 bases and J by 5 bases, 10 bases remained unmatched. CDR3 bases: TGTGCCAGCAGCAAGAGGGACAGGTCAAAGACCGGGGAGCTGTTTTTT. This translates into CASSKRDRSKTGELFF.

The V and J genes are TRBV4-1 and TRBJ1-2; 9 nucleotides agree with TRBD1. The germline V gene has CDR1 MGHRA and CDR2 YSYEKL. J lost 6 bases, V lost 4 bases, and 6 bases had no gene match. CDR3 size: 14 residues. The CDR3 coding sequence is TGCGCCAGCAGCCCTATACAGGGGGCGGATGGCTACACCTTC. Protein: CASSPIQGADGYTF.

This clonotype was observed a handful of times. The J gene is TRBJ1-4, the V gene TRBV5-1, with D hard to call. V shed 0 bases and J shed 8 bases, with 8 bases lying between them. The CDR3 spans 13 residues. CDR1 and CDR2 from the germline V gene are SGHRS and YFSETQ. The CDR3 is CASSLAQDEKLFF. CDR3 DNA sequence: TGCGCCAGCAGCTTGGCCCAGGACGAAAAACTGTTTTTT.

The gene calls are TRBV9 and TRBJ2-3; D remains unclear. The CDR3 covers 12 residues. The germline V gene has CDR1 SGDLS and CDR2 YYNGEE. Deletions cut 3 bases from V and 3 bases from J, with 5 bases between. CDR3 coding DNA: TGTGCCAGCAGCGAGCCGACAGATACGCAGTATTTT. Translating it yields CASSEPTDTQYF.

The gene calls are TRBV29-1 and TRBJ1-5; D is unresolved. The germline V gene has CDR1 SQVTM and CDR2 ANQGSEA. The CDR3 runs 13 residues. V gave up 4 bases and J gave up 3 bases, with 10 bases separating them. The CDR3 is CSVGEGFNQPQHF. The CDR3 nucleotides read TGCAGCGTTGGGGAGGGATTCAATCAGCCCCAGCATTTT.

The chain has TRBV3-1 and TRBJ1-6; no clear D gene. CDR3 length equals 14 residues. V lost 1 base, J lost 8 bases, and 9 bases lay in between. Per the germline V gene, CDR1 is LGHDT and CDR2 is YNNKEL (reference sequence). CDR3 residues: CASSQVGRDSPLHF. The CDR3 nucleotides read TGTGCCAGCAGCCAAGTTGGACGGGATTCACCCCTCCACTTT.

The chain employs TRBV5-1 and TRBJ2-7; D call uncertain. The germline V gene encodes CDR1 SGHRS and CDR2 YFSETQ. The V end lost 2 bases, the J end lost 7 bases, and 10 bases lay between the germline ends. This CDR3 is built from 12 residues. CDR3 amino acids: CASSFLGDEQYF. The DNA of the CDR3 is TGCGCCAGCAGCTTCCTTGGAGATGAGCAGTACTTC.

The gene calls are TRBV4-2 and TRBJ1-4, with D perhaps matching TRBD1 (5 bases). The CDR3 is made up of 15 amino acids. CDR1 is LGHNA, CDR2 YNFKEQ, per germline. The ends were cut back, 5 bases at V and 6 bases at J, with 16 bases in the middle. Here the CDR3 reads CASSKSRVGDEKLFF. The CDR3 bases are TGTGCCAGCAGCAAGTCCAGGGTCGGAGATGAAAAACTGTTTTTT.

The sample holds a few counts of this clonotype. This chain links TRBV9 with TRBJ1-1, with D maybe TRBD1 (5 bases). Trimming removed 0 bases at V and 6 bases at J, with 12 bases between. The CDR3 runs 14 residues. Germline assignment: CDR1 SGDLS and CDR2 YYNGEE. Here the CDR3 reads CASSVGQPGAEAFF. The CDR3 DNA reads TGTGCCAGCAGCGTAGGACAGCCCGGGGCTGAAGCTTTCTTT.

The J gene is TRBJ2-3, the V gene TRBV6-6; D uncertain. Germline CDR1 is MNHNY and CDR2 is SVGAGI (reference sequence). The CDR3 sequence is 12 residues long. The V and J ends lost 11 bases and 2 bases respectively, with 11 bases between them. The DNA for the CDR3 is TGTGCCCTAGGCCTGGACACAGATACGCAGTATTTT. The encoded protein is CALGLDTDTQYF.

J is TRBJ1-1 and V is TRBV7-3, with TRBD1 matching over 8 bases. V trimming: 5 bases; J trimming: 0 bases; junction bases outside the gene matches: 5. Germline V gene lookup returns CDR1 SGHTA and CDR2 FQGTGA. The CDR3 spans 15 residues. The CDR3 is CASSPQGGLNTEAFF. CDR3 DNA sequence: TGTGCCAGCAGCCCACAGGGGGGATTGAACACTGAAGCTTTCTTT.

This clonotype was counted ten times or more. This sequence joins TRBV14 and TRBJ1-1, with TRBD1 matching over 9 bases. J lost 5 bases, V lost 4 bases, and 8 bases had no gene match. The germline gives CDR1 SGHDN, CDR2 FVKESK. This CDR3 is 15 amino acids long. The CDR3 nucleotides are TGTGCCAGCAGCCTGCGGATGGGACAGGGAACTGAAGCTTTCTTT. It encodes CASSLRMGQGTEAFF.

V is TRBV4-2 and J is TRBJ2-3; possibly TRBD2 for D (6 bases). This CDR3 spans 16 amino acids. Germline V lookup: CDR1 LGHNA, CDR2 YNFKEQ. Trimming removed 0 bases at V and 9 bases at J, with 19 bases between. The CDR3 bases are TGTGCCAGCAGCCAAGATTGGGGAGACTCGCGGGGCACGCAGTATTTT. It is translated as CASSQDWGDSRGTQYF.

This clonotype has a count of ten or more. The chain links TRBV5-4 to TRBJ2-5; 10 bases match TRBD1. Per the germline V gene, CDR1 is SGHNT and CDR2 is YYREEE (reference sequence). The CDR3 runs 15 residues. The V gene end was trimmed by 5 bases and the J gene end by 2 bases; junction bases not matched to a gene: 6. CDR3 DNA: TGTGCCAGCAGATCAAGGACAGGGGGGCAAGAGACCCAGTACTTC. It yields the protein CASRSRTGGQETQYF.

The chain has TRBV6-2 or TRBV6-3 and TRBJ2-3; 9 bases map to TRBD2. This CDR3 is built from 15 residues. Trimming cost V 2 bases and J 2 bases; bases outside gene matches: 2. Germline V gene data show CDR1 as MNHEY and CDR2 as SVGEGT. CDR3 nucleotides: TGTGCCAGCAGTTACCCTAGCGGGACCACAGATACGCAGTATTTT. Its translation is CASSYPSGTTDTQYF.

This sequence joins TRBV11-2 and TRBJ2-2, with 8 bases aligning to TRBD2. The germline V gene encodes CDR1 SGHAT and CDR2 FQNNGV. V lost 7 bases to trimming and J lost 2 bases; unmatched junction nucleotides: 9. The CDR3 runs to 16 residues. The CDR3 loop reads CASTRLTSGNTGELFF. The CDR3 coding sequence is TGTGCCAGCACCCGACTCACTAGCGGTAACACCGGGGAGCTGTTTTTT.

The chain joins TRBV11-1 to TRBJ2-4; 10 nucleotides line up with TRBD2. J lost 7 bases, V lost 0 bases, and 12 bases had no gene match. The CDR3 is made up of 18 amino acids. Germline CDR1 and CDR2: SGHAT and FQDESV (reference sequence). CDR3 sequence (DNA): TGTGCCAGCAGCTTAGCGGCCCTAGCGGGGGACCACAAGAACATTCAGTACTTC. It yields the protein CASSLAALAGDHKNIQYF.

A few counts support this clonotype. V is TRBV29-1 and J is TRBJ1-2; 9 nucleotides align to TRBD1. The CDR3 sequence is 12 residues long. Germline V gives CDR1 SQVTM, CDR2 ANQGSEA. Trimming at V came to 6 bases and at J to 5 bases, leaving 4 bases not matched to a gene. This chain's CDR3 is CSVQDRGYGYTF. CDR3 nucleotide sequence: TGCAGCGTCCAGGACAGGGGTTATGGCTACACCTTC.

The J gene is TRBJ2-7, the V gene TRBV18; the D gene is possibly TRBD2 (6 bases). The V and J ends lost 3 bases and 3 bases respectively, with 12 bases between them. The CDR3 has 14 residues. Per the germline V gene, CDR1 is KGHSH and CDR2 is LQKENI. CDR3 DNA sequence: TGTGCCAGCTCACCGGGGGGTTTACACTACGAGCAGTACGTC. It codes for CASSPGGLHYEQYV.

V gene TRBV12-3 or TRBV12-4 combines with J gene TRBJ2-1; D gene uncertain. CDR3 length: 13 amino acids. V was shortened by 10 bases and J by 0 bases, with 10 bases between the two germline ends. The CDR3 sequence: CAIRFSSYNEQFF. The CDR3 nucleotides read TGTGCCATCCGATTCAGCTCCTACAATGAGCAGTTCTTC.

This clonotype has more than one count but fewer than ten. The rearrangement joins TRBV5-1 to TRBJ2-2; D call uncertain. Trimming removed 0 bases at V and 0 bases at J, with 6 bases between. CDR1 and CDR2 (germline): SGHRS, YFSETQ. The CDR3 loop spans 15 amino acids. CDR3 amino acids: CASSLGDSNTGELFF. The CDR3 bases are TGCGCCAGCAGCTTGGGGGATTCGAACACCGGGGAGCTGTTTTTT.

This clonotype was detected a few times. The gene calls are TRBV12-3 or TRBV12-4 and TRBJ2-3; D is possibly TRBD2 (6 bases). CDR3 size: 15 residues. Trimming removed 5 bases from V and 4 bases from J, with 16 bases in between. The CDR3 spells CASSRSGTPADTQYF. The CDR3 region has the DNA TGTGCCAGCAGTCGGTCAGGGACTCCCGCAGATACGCAGTATTTT.

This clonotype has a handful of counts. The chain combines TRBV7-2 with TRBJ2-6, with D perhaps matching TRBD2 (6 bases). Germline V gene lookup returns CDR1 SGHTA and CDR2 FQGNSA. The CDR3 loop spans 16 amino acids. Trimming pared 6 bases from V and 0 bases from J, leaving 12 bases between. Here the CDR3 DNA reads TGTGCCAGCAGTCCAGCGGGCGGCTCTGGGGCCAACGTCCTGACTTTC. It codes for CASSPAGGSGANVLTF.

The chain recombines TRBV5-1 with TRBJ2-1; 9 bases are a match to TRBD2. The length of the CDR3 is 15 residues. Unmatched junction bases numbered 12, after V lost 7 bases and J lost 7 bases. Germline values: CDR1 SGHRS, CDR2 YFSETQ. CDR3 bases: TGCGCCAGCCACACCGTAGCGGGGGCTCTAAATGAGCAGTTCTTC. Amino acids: CASHTVAGALNEQFF.

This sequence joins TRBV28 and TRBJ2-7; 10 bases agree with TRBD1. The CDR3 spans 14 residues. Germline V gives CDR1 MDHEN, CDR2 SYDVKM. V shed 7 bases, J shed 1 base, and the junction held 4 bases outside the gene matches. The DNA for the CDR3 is TGTGCCAGCACCAGGACAGGGGGATCCTACGAGCAGTACGTC. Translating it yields CASTRTGGSYEQYV.

CDR3 amino acids: CATSGVGGEQFF. CDR3 in DNA: TGTGCCACCAGTGGTGTTGGAGGTGAGCAGTTCTTC. The genes are TRBV24-1 and TRBJ2-1; weak D call: TRBD2 (5 bases). The germline V gene encodes CDR1 KGHDR and CDR2 SFDVKD. V was trimmed by 5 bases and J by 9 bases, leaving 10 bases between them. This CDR3 spans 12 amino acids.

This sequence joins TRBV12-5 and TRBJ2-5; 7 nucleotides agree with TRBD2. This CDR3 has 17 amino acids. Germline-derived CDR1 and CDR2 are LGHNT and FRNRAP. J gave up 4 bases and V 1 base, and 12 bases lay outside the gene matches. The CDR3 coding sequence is TGTGCTAGTGGTTTGGGACTCGCGGGGGAGCGGGGAGAGACCCAGTACTTC. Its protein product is CASGLGLAGERGETQYF.